This T cell receptor (beta chain) was found in a study of T cell clonotyping in hematopoietic cell transplantation. This clone was recorded once. Its antigen is undetermined. Study-wide results and limits: Graft donor and pretransplant recipient Inverse Simpson Index values predicted broader posttransplant TCR diversity. Recipient TCR diversity dropped after transplant; expanded clonotypes rose from day 30 to 180. Few recipient clonotypes overlapped donors; over 97% were de novo at given depth.

This CDR3 has 15 residues. V gave up 3 bases and J gave up 5 bases, with 17 bases separating them. Germline V gene sequence: CDR1 SGDLS, CDR2 YYNGEE. Clones were sequenced by immunoSEQ multiplex PCR, and TCRdb holds only the in-frame ones, with some missing. The table has more than 55,000 clones, around 94% seen once. This clonotype was obtained from a man aged 45 to 65 in good health. Some clones in this sample may be carry-over from other donors' samples. Sequencing input: peripheral blood mononuclear cells. The chain has TRBV9 and TRBJ1-1; possible D gene TRBD1, 5 bases. The CDR3 DNA reads TGTGCCAGCAGCGCATCACCGACTGGGGGGACTGAAGCTTTCTTT. This gives the protein CASSASPTGGTEAFF.